The present T cell receptor (beta chain) was sequenced within a study of blood T cell repertoires in COVID-19. Study as a whole: Italy, Spain and the United States were the sources of the convalescent and acute COVID-19 samples.

Clones were sequenced by immunoSEQ multiplex PCR, and TCRdb holds only the in-frame ones, with some missing. The sample carries roughly 260,000 clones, about 93% recorded once. The CDR3 runs 16 residues. The germline CDR1 and CDR2 sequences are SGHTA and FQGNSA. J gave up 7 bases and V 1 base, and 9 bases lay outside the gene matches. The study drew participants aged roughly 18 to 95 years from about two dozen US areas. This receptor was taken from a woman under 30 who had recovered from COVID-19. The chain has TRBV7-2 and TRBJ1-4; 7 positions match TRBD1. Sequencing used PBMCs or T cells enriched from blood (not recorded which). CDR3 in DNA: TGTGCCAGCAGCTTAGTTCCCCACAGGGGTCCTGAAAAACTGTTTTTT. It codes for CASSLVPHRGPEKLFF.